The next 30 T cell receptor beta chains were all read from a single sample in a study of tumor and adjacent non-tumor tissue in lung cancer (dated by TCRdb to the late 2010s). Bulk unsorted tissue served as the source for RNA extraction, and RNA quality was assessed using a NanoDrop ND-1000 and an Agilent 2100. To prepare the library, multiplex PCR was applied. Data came from an Illumina HiSeq 2500. Following protocols modified from ARM-PCR, the researchers constructed TCRbeta libraries through three rounds of nested PCR with primers (Table S4). TCRdb's own reprocessing of the public reads used fastp at Q25 and MiXCR and kept productive beta chains. Rows are unified per CDR3 protein, each entry keeping the most common DNA and genes. Present in this sample are 84,000 or so distinct CDR3 sequences, around two thirds of which were seen just once. About 16% of the sample is taken by the ten largest. Sequencing was carried out using lung tumor tissue. All receptors come from a man aged 70-80 years with non-small cell lung cancer.

This clonotype was counted many times. J is TRBJ2-2 and V is TRBV5-6; perhaps TRBD1 as D (5 bases). Trimming cost V 1 base and J 6 bases, with 16 bases left between them. Germline-derived CDR1 and CDR2 are SGHDT and YYEEEE. This CDR3 is built from 16 residues. In nucleotides, the CDR3 is TGTGCCAGCAGCTTGTGGCAGGGATTAGGGCCCGGGGAGCTGTTTTTT. Its translation is CASSLWQGLGPGELFF.

For this clonotype: Just one base apart from a much larger clone, this may be a read error. The CDR3 does not end in the conserved phenylalanine or tryptophan, so this is likely a read error. It is unclear where the CDR3 begins or ends on the DNA, so no DNA is shown, and the CDR3 is as TCRdb lists it. CDR3 sequence reads: CASSLEQGS. The J gene is TRBJ2-7, the V gene TRBV7-9; no DNA check was done on the table's D call, TRBD1. The CDR3 adds up to 9 amino acids, both ends counted. Germline lookup yields CDR1 SEHNR and CDR2 FQNEAQ (reference sequence).

Comment on this clonotype: A read error is likely, as this CDR3 ends without the conserved phenylalanine or tryptophan. The rearrangement joins TRBV11-2 to TRBJ2-7; D is possibly TRBD1 (5 bases). In germline, CDR1 is SGHAT, CDR2 FQNNGV. The CDR3 is 13 residues long. The CDR3 DNA follows: TGTACCAGCAGCTTAGATCCAGGGTACGAACAGTACATC. Translated: CTSSLDPGYEQYI.

Concerning this clonotype itself: A much larger clone sits a single nucleotide away, making a read error possible. The chain recombines TRBV5-6 with TRBJ2-3; D unresolved. CDR1 and CDR2 (germline): SGHDT, YYEEEE. There are 13 residues in the CDR3. CDR3: CASSQQGSDKQYF. CDR3 sequence (DNA): TGTGCCAGCAGCCAGCAAGGGTCAGATAAGCAGTATTTT.

To note about this clonotype: The conserved phenylalanine or tryptophan normally closing the CDR3 is absent here, so this likely arose from a read error. The chain is built from TRBV10-3 and TRBJ1-1; a weak D match, TRBD1 (5 bases). The CDR3 has 14 residues. Germline loops: CDR1 ENHRY, CDR2 SYGVKD. CDR3 loop: CAIKKDWGYTEAFL. In DNA, the CDR3 is TGTGCGATCAAGAAGGACTGGGGGTATACTGAAGCTTTCCTT.

To note about this clonotype: A much larger clonotype is one base distant, so this may be a read error. The chain combines TRBV28 with TRBJ2-5; D could derive from TRBD1 or TRBD2 (6 bases each). This CDR3 is built from 16 residues. The germline V gene encodes CDR1 MDHEN and CDR2 SYDVKM. Here the CDR3 reads CDSSSPGGSYQETQYF. In nucleotides, the CDR3 is TGTGACAGCAGTTCCCCCGGGGGCTCGTACCAAGAGACCCAGTACTTC.

With regard to this clonotype: One base away lies a much larger clone, so this may be a sequencing read error. The chain carries TRBV6-5 and TRBJ2-3; 8 bases map to TRBD2. The V gene's germline CDR1 is MNHEY and CDR2 SVGAGI. This CDR3 is 16 amino acids long. CDR3 DNA: TGTGCCAGCAGTTACAGGTTCGGCGGGGGGCCAGATGCGCAGTATTTT. This gives the protein CASSYRFGGGPDAQYF.

This clonotype was picked up many times. The rearrangement links TRBV6-5 to TRBJ2-1; TRBD2 matches 9 bases. Germline V gene data show CDR1 as MNHEY and CDR2 as SVGAGI. J gave up 9 bases and V 7 bases, and 10 bases lay outside the gene matches. The CDR3 loop spans 14 amino acids. In DNA, the CDR3 is TGTGCCAGCAAGGGGGGACTAGCAATACGTGAGCAGTTCTTC. It translates to CASKGGLAIREQFF.

Worth noting for this clonotype: The junction does not match germline at one end; this may be a read error. The chain is built from TRBV6-5 and TRBJ2-1; D is undetermined. The CDR3 is made up of 11 amino acids. The germline V gene has CDR1 MNHEY and CDR2 SVGAGI. The CDR3 DNA reads TGTGCCAGCACAAGTTACAATGAGCAGTTCTTT. Its translation is CASTSYNEQFF.

With respect to this clonotype: The conserved closing phenylalanine or tryptophan is absent in this CDR3, likely reflecting a read error. V and J are TRBV5-4 and TRBJ1-1; perhaps TRBD1 as D (5 bases). The germline CDR1 and CDR2 sequences are SGHNT and YYREEE (reference sequence). The CDR3 spans 17 residues. CDR3 loop: CVSSRGARERIDTEAFL. DNA for the CDR3: TGTGTCAGCAGCCGAGGGGCCAGAGAGAGGATTGACACTGAAGCTTTCCTT.

As to this clonotype: A much larger clone lies a single base off, so this may be a read error. The chain combines TRBV20-1 with TRBJ1-5, with 9 bases identical to TRBD1. Gene TRBJ2-3 matches the end of the DNA better, so the J call may be wrong. The CDR3 loop spans 15 amino acids. Germline CDR1 is DFQATT and CDR2 is SNEGSKA (reference sequence). The CDR3 protein is CSALTGGSSNQPQYF. CDR3 nucleotide sequence: TGCAGTGCACTAACAGGGGGCTCTAGCAATCAGCCCCAGTATTTT.

This clonotype was recorded at least ten times. The rearrangement joins TRBV20-1 to TRBJ2-1; D gene ambiguous. The CDR3 runs 15 residues. V was cut by 7 bases and J by 0 bases, with 16 bases left in between. CDR1 is DFQATT and CDR2 is SNEGSKA in the germline V gene (reference sequence). CDR3 amino acids: CSVEATSSSYNEQFF. CDR3 nucleotide sequence: TGCAGTGTCGAAGCGACCAGTAGCTCCTACAATGAGCAGTTCTTC.

The chain is built from TRBV11-1 and TRBJ2-3; D is perhaps TRBD2 (6 bases). The CDR3 is 15 amino acids. Trimming pared 4 bases from V and 3 bases from J, leaving 14 bases between. Germline V gene data show CDR1 as SGHAT and CDR2 as FQDESV (reference sequence). As DNA, the CDR3 is TGTGCCAGCAGCTCCATACTAAGCGGGACAGATACGCAGTATTTT. This encodes CASSSILSGTDTQYF. Supplemented by reference TRBV11-1 and TRBJ2-3, the full variable domain reads EAEVAQSPRYKITEKSQAVAFWCDPISGHATLYWYRQILGQGPELLVQFQDESVVDDSQLPKDRFSAERLKGVDSTLKIQPAELGDSAMYLCASSSILSGTDTQYFGPGTRLTVL.

Points on this clonotype: The junction differs from germline at one of its ends, possibly a read error. This chain joins TRBV5-6 and TRBJ2-5, with a tentative D call TRBD1 (5 bases). This CDR3 has 14 amino acids. Germline-derived CDR1 and CDR2 are SGHDT and YYEEEE. Here the CDR3 DNA reads TGTGCCAGCGGCCGAATGGAGACAGAAGAGATCCAGTACTTC. Encoded protein: CASGRMETEEIQYF.

The chain has TRBV3-1 and TRBJ2-1; D gene ambiguous. Trimming removed 8 bases from V and 7 bases from J, with 12 bases in between. The CDR3 spans 12 residues. CDR1 and CDR2 (germline): LGHDT, YNNKEL (reference sequence). As DNA, the CDR3 is TGTGCCAGCGGTTACGCCGCAAATGAGCAGTTCTTC. It translates to CASGYAANEQFF.

The gene calls are TRBV4-2 and TRBJ2-7, with 7 positions matching TRBD2. CDR1 is LGHNA, CDR2 YNFKEQ, per germline. The CDR3 extends over 15 amino acids. The CDR3 DNA reads as TGTGTCAACAGCCCGACCGGGGGAGGGGCCTACGAGCAGTACTTC. It specifies CVNSPTGGGAYEQYF.

Regarding this clonotype: Compared with germline, one end of the junction differs, possibly owing to a read error. The chain uses TRBV5-6 and TRBJ2-5; D remains ambiguous. This CDR3 comprises 15 residues. CDR1 and CDR2 (germline): SGHDT, YYEEEE. The CDR3 DNA reads TGTGCCAGCAGCTTGACTCGAAACTCTCAAGAGACCCAGTGCTTC. It is translated as CASSLTRNSQETQCF. The variable domain in full, with the rest retrieved from reference TRBV5-6 and TRBJ2-5, is DAGVTQSPTHLIKTRGQQVTLRCSPKSGHDTVSWYQQALGQGPQFIFQYYEEEERQRGNFPDRFSGHQFPNYSSELNVNALLLGDSALYLCASSLTRNSQETQCFGPGTRLLVL.

Comment on this clonotype: The junction differs from germline at one of its ends, possibly a read error. V and J are TRBV12-3 or TRBV12-4 and TRBJ2-5; D unresolved. This CDR3 has 13 amino acids. CDR3: CASSSIGPESQYF. In DNA, the CDR3 is TGTGCCAGCAGTTCGATAGGGCCAGAGAGCCAGTACTTC.

This clonotype appeared once. Its ends do not fully match the called genes, so a read error is possible. The rearrangement links TRBV6-5 to TRBJ1-5; D not resolved. Germline CDR1 reads MNHEY; CDR2 reads SVGAGI. The CDR3 is made up of 14 amino acids. Here the CDR3 DNA reads TGTGCCAGCAATTACTCATCTAATGGGCAGCCCCAGCATTTT. Residues: CASNYSSNGQPQHF.

Comment on this clonotype: A much larger clone differs from this one at a single base, so this may be a read error. The J gene is TRBJ2-2, the V gene TRBV7-9, with D unresolved. V gave up 2 bases and J gave up 9 bases, with 10 bases separating them. Germline-derived CDR1 and CDR2 are SEHNR and FQNEAQ (reference sequence). CDR3 size: 13 residues. CDR3 coding DNA: TGTGCCAGCAGCTTAAGGCTCGAATGGGAGCTGTTTTTT. The encoded protein is CASSLRLEWELFF. Filled out from reference TRBV7-9 and TRBJ2-2, the complete variable domain reads DTGVSQNPRHKITKRGQNVTFRCDPISEHNRLYWYRQTLGQGPEFLTYFQNEAQLEKSRLLSDRFSAERPKGSFSTLEIQRTEQGDSAMYLCASSLRLEWELFFGEGSRLTVL.

This clonotype showed up just a few times. The J gene is TRBJ2-5, the V gene TRBV29-1; tentatively, D is TRBD1 (6 bases). Germline V lookup: CDR1 SQVTM, CDR2 ANQGSEA. The V and J ends lost 4 bases and 5 bases respectively, with 11 bases between them. This CDR3 is 12 amino acids long. The CDR3 DNA sequence: TGCAGCGTTGGCACAGGGATGGAGACCCAGTACTTC. Its translation: CSVGTGMETQYF. The whole variable domain, remainder taken from reference TRBV29-1 and TRBJ2-5, is SAVISQKPSRDICQRGTSLTIQCQVDSQVTMMFWYRQQPGQSLTLIATANQGSEATYESGFVIDKFPISRPNLTFSTLTVSNMSPEDSSIYLCSVGTGMETQYFGPGTRLLVL.

This clonotype showed up just a few times. The rearrangement joins TRBV28 to TRBJ2-7; TRBD2 aligns across 11 bases. Germline lookup yields CDR1 MDHEN and CDR2 SYDVKM. The V gene end was trimmed by 4 bases and the J gene end by 3 bases; junction bases not matched to a gene: 5. There are 15 residues in the CDR3. CDR3 residues: CASSSGTSGGYEQYF. The DNA for the CDR3 is TGTGCCAGCAGTTCCGGGACTAGCGGAGGCTACGAGCAGTACTTC.

Comment on this clonotype: A read error is possible here, since a much larger clone lies one base away. This chain connects TRBV6-6 to TRBJ2-7, with 11 bases fitting TRBD2. CDR1 MNHNY and CDR2 SVGAGI come from the germline V gene (reference sequence). CDR3 length: 15 residues. CDR3 loop: CTSSPSGRSSYEQYF. Written as DNA, the CDR3 is TGTACCAGCAGCCCTAGCGGGAGGAGTTCCTACGAGCAGTACTTC.

Remarks on this clonotype: Because it lacks the conserved phenylalanine or tryptophan at the end, this CDR3 is likely a read error. The gene calls are TRBV11-2 and TRBJ2-1, with 10 bases identical to TRBD2. The CDR3 is made up of 16 amino acids. Germline CDR1 is SGHAT and CDR2 is FQNNGV. CDR3 residues: CASSLGGSGRYNEQFL. CDR3 nucleotide sequence: TGTGCCAGCAGTTTAGGAGGTAGCGGGAGGTACAATGAGCAGTTCCTC.

The sample holds many counts of this clonotype. CDR3 in amino acids: CASSSGPPQGATNEKLFF. The CDR3 coding sequence is TGTGCCAGCAGTTCCGGGCCCCCACAGGGGGCAACTAATGAAAAACTGTTTTTT. The genes are TRBV6-5 and TRBJ1-4, with 8 bases aligning to TRBD1. The CDR3 length is 18 residues. Germline values: CDR1 MNHEY, CDR2 SVGAGI. Trimming removed 4 bases from V and 0 bases from J; junction bases left unmatched: 10.

A word on this clonotype: One end of the junction is discordant with germline, which a read error may explain. The V call is TRBV6-2 or TRBV6-3, the J call TRBJ2-2; tentative D call: TRBD1 (5 bases). Germline V gene data show CDR1 as MNHEY and CDR2 as SVGEGT. The CDR3 covers 15 residues. CDR3 sequence (DNA): TGTACCAGCAGCAAATCGACAGCGAACATCGGGGAGCTGTTTTTT. Translating it yields CTSSKSTANIGELFF.

J is TRBJ2-4 and V is TRBV20-1; D might be TRBD1 (6 bases). There are 13 residues in the CDR3. Germline assignment: CDR1 DFQATT and CDR2 SNEGSKA (reference sequence). The V gene lost 5 bases and the J gene lost 0 bases, with 8 bases spanning the gap. The CDR3 DNA follows: TGCAGTGCTCCAGGGGTAGCCAAAAACATTCAGTACTTC. Protein: CSAPGVAKNIQYF.

This clonotype was observed a handful of times. The chain combines TRBV28 with TRBJ1-5; D gene unclear. V dropped 5 bases and J dropped 0 bases, with 8 bases sitting between them. The CDR3 length is 14 residues. Germline CDR1 reads MDHEN; CDR2 reads SYDVKM. As DNA, the CDR3 is TGTGCCAGCAGTACGACTTATAGCAATCAGCCCCAGCATTTT. This codes for CASSTTYSNQPQHF.

For this clonotype: Compared with germline, one end of the junction differs, possibly owing to a read error. This sequence joins TRBV4-1 and TRBJ2-3; D remains ambiguous. The CDR3 spans 15 residues. CDR1 and CDR2 (germline): MGHRA, YSYEKL. In nucleotides, the CDR3 is TGCACCAGCAGCCAAACTATCCTTTCCACAGATACGCAGTATTTT. It translates to CTSSQTILSTDTQYF.

In regard to this clonotype: One end of the junction is discordant with germline, which a read error may explain. V gene TRBV11-2 combines with J gene TRBJ2-2; tentative D call: TRBD1 (6 bases). The CDR3 loop spans 15 amino acids. Germline CDR1 reads SGHAT; CDR2 reads FQNNGV. The CDR3 spells CASSLGRGRTGELLF. The CDR3 nucleotides are TGTGCCAGCAGCTTAGGTAGGGGGAGAACTGGGGAGCTGCTTTTT.